This T cell receptor beta chain was captured in a study of T cell repertoires in cytomegalovirus infection. As for the study in general: It can be stated that public TCR beta signatures indicated CMV infection as well as a matching HLA type.

TCRdb re-called the reads through MiXCR, storing one row per CDR3 protein. The data contain around 6,000 distinct CDR3 sequences, about 49% of them seen just once; the ten biggest clones take up around 92%. The CDR3 is 14 amino acids. Deletions cut 6 bases from V and 14 bases from J, with 23 bases between. CDR1 is MNHEY and CDR2 is SVGAGI in the germline V gene. This clonotype was detected once. Its antigen remains unknown. The rearrangement joins TRBV6-5 to TRBJ1-5, with a possible D match to TRBD1 (6 bases). Sequenced material: PBMCs, sequenced either directly or after in vitro stimulation (not recorded which). This TCR was recovered from a human donor in good health (CMV status not recorded). Some clones in this sample may be carry-over from other donors' samples. The chain's CDR3 is CASSMGHQNHPEHF. The CDR3 DNA sequence: TGTGCCAGCAGCATGGGACACCAGAATCATCCCGAGCATTTT.